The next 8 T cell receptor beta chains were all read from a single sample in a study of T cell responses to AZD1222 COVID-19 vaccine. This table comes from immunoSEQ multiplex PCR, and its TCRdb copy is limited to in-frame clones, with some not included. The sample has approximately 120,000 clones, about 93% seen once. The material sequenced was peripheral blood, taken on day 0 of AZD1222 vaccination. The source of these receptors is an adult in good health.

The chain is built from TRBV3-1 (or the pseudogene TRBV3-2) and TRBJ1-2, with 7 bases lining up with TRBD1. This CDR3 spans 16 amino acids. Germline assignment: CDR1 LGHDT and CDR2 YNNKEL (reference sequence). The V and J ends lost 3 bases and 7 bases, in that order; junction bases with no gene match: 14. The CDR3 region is CASSHLRDSRMFGYTF. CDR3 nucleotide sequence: TGTGCCAGCAGCCATCTAAGGGACAGCCGAATGTTTGGCTACACCTTC.

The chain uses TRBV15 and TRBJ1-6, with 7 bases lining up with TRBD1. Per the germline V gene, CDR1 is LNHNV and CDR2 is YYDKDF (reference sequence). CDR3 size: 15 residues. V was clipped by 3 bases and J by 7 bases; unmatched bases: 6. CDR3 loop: CATSSTRTGNSPLHF. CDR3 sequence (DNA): TGTGCCACCAGCAGTACCAGGACAGGAAATTCACCCCTCCACTTT.

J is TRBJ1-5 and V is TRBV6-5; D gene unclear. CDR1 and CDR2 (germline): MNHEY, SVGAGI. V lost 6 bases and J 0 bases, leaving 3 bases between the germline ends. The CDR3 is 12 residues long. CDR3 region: CASRYSNQPQHF. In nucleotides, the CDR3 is TGTGCCAGCAGGTATAGCAATCAGCCCCAGCATTTT.

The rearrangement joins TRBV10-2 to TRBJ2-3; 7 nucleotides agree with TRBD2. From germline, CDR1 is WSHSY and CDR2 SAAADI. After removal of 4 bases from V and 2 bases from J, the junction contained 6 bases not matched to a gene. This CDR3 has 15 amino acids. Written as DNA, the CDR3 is TGCGCCAGCAGTGTGGGGACTATCCTCACAGATACGCAGTATTTT. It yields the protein CASSVGTILTDTQYF.

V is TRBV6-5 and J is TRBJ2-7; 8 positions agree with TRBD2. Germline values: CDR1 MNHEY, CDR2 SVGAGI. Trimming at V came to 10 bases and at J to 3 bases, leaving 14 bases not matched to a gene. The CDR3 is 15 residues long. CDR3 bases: TGTGCCACCCTCCCTCGGGGGGGGGTGGGCTACGAGCAGTACTTC. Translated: CATLPRGGVGYEQYF.

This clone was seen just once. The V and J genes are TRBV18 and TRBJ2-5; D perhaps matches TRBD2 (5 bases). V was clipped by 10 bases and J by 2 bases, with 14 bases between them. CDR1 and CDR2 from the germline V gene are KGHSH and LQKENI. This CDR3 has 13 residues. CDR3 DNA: TGTGCCACCTCTGGACTGGGGCAAGAGACCCAGTACTTC. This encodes CATSGLGQETQYF.

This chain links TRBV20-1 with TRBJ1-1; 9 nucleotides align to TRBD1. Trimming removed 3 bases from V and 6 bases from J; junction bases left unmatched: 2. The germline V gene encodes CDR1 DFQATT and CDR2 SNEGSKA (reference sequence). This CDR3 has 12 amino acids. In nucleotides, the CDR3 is TGCAGTGCTAGTGGGACAGGGCCTGAAGCTTTCTTT. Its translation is CSASGTGPEAFF.

CDR3 residues: CASSPQRVNTGELFF. The CDR3 DNA is TGTGCCAGCTCACCACAACGGGTTAACACCGGGGAGCTGTTTTTT. This chain connects TRBV18 to TRBJ2-2; no clear D gene. The V end lost 1 base, the J end lost 2 bases, and 8 bases lay between the germline ends. The CDR3 runs 15 residues. Germline V gives CDR1 KGHSH, CDR2 LQKENI.